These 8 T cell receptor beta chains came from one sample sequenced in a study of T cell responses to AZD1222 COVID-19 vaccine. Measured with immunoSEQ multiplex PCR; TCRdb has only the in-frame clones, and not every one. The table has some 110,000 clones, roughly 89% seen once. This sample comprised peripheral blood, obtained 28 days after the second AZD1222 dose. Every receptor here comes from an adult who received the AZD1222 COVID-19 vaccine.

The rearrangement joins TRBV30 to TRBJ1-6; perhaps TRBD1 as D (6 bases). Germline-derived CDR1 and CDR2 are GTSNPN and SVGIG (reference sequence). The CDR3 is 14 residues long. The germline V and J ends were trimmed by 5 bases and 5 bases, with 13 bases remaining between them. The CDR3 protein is CAWFQGGDNSPLHF. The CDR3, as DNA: TGTGCCTGGTTTCAAGGGGGAGATAATTCACCCCTCCACTTT.

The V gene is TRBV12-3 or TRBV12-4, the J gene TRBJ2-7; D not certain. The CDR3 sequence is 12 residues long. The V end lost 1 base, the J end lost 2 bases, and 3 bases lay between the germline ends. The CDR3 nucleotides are TGTGCCAGCAGTTTAGGCACCTACGAGCAGTACTTC. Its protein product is CASSLGTYEQYF.

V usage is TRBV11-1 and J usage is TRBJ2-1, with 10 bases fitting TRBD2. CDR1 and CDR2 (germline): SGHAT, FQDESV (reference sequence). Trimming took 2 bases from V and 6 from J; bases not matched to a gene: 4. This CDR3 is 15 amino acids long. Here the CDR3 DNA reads TGTGCCAGCAGCTTATTTGCTAGCGGGAGCAATGAGCAGTTCTTC. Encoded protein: CASSLFASGSNEQFF.

The CDR3 nucleotides read TGCGCCAGCAGCTTGATGCAGGAGGCGGGCACAGATACGCAGTATTTT. Translated: CASSLMQEAGTDTQYF. This chain uses TRBV5-1 with TRBJ2-3; tentative D call: TRBD2 (5 bases). CDR3 length equals 16 residues. Trimming left V 1 base short and J 1 base short, with 13 bases between. CDR1 is SGHRS and CDR2 is YFSETQ in the germline V gene. Full variable domain (rest looked up from reference TRBV5-1 and TRBJ2-3): KAGVTQTPRYLIKTRGQQVTLSCSPISGHRSVSWYQQTPGQGLQFLFEYFSETQRNKGNFPGRFSGRQFSNSRSEMNVSTLELGDSALYLCASSLMQEAGTDTQYFGPGTRLTVL.

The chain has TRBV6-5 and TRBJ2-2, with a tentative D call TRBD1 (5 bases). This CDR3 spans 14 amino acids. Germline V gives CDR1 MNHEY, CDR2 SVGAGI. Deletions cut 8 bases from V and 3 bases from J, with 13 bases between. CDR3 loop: CASGLDIYTGELFF. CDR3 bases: TGTGCCAGCGGATTGGACATCTACACCGGGGAGCTGTTTTTT.

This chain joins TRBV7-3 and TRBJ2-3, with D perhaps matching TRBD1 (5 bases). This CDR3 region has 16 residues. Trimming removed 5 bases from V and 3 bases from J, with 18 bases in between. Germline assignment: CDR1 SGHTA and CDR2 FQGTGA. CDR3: CASSPQGQGGTDTQYF. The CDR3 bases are TGTGCCAGCAGCCCCCAGGGTCAGGGCGGTACAGATACGCAGTATTTT.

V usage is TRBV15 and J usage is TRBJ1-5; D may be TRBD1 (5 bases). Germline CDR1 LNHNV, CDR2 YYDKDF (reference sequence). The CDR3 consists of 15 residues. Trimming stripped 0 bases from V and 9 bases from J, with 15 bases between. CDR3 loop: CATSRDRGGFRPQHF. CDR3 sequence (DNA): TGTGCCACCAGCAGAGATCGCGGGGGGTTCAGGCCCCAGCATTTT.

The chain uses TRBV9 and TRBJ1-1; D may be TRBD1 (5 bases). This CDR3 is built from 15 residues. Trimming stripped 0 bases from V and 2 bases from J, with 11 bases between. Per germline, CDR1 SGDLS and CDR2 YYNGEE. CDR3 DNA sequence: TGTGCCAGCAGCGTAGCTGGGGGGGGAAACACTGAAGCTTTCTTT. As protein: CASSVAGGGNTEAFF.